The 22 T cell receptor beta chains reported below all come from one sample, sequenced in a study of high-grade serous ovarian cancer treatment subgroups. Here immunoSEQ multiplex PCR was the method, and the copy in TCRdb shows in-frame clones only, minus some. The sample carries around 37,000 clones, approximately 81% recorded once. Tumor samples were taken before definitive surgery or chemotherapy. What was sequenced was tumor tissue. Every receptor here comes from a human donor with high-grade serous ovarian cancer.

The rearrangement uses TRBV28 and TRBJ2-7; 7 positions match TRBD2. From germline, CDR1 is MDHEN and CDR2 SYDVKM. Germline trimming cut 6 bases from V and 4 bases from J; bases unmatched to any gene: 6. The CDR3 extends over 13 amino acids. As DNA, the CDR3 is TGTGCCAGCAGCCTGACTAGCCAATACGAGCAGTACTTC. It codes for CASSLTSQYEQYF.

V and J are TRBV4-3 and TRBJ1-2; D not resolved. CDR3 size: 14 residues. The V end lost 1 base, the J end lost 6 bases, and 12 bases lay between the germline ends. Germline CDR1 is LGHNA and CDR2 is YSLEER. CDR3 nucleotide sequence: TGCGCCAGCAGCCAAGTTCAGACACCTCATGGCTACACCTTC. Its protein is CASSQVQTPHGYTF.

CDR3: CASSILANNEQFF. The CDR3, as DNA: TGTGCCAGCAGTATACTAGCGAACAATGAGCAGTTCTTC. The chain employs TRBV27 and TRBJ2-1; TRBD2 matches at 7 bases. Per the germline V gene, CDR1 is MNHEY and CDR2 is SMNVEV (reference sequence). V was clipped by 5 bases and J by 5 bases; unmatched bases: 3. The CDR3 spans 13 residues.

V usage is TRBV7-2 and J usage is TRBJ1-5; no clear D gene. This CDR3 spans 13 amino acids. The germline V gene encodes CDR1 SGHTA and CDR2 FQGNSA. The V and J ends lost 5 bases and 7 bases respectively, with 12 bases between them. This chain's CDR3 is CASSHGPEQPQHF. CDR3 DNA: TGTGCCAGCAGCCACGGACCTGAACAGCCCCAGCATTTT.

V is TRBV19 and J is TRBJ2-7; D may be TRBD1 (5 bases). The germline V gene encodes CDR1 LNHDA and CDR2 SQIVND (reference sequence). CDR3 length: 13 residues. Trimming stripped 6 bases from V and 2 bases from J, with 11 bases between. CDR3 DNA sequence: TGTGCCAGTAGGGGCGTAGGGGCCTACGAGCAGTACTTC. This gives the protein CASRGVGAYEQYF.

The V and J genes are TRBV28 and TRBJ1-2, with TRBD1 matching 9 bases. CDR1 is MDHEN, CDR2 SYDVKM, per germline. With V trimmed by 4 bases and J by 2 bases, 8 bases remained unmatched. This CDR3 has 16 residues. CDR3 protein: CASSSPGQGFNYGYTF. The DNA of the CDR3 is TGTGCCAGCAGTTCACCGGGACAGGGCTTCAACTATGGCTACACCTTC.

This chain joins TRBV9 and TRBJ1-1; D is uncertain. V lost 7 bases and J lost 3, with 7 bases in between. This CDR3 spans 11 amino acids. Germline CDR1 and CDR2: SGDLS and YYNGEE. CDR3 in DNA: TGTGCCAGCTGGCGAGACACTGAAGCTTTCTTT. Protein sequence: CASWRDTEAFF.

This rearrangement joins TRBV6-1 to TRBJ2-1; the D gene is possibly TRBD1 (6 bases). Per germline, CDR1 MNHNS and CDR2 SASEGT. This CDR3 comprises 14 residues. V lost 4 bases and J 7 bases, leaving 14 bases between the germline ends. In DNA, the CDR3 is TGTGCCAGCAGTGCTCTGGACAGACAGAATGAGCAGTTCTTC. Its translation is CASSALDRQNEQFF.

V usage is TRBV27 and J usage is TRBJ1-1; D not certain. Trimming stripped 7 bases from V and 4 bases from J, with 13 bases between. Germline V gene data show CDR1 as MNHEY and CDR2 as SMNVEV (reference sequence). This CDR3 has 13 amino acids. The CDR3 reads CASNMDGSTEAFF. The CDR3 nucleotides read TGTGCCAGCAACATGGACGGCTCCACTGAAGCTTTCTTT.

This chain uses TRBV4-3 with TRBJ1-4, with no clear D. Germline CDR1 and CDR2: LGHNA and YSLEER. The CDR3 length is 13 residues. The V end was cut by 0 bases, the J end by 8 bases, with 7 bases between. DNA for the CDR3: TGCGCCAGCAGCCAAGACAGGAGGGAAAAACTGTTTTTT. This translates into CASSQDRREKLFF.

The CDR3 region is CASETYGVNEQFF. The CDR3, as DNA: TGTGCCAGCGAGACGTATGGGGTCAATGAGCAGTTCTTC. The chain joins TRBV7-2 to TRBJ2-1; D is undetermined. This CDR3 contains 13 residues. V shed 8 bases and J shed 6 bases, with 14 bases lying between them. Germline CDR1 and CDR2: SGHTA and FQGNSA. Full variable domain (missing parts from reference TRBV7-2 and TRBJ2-1): GAGVSQSPSNKVTEKGKDVELRCDPISGHTALYWYRQSLGQGLEFLIYFQGNSAPDKSGLPSDRFSAERTGGSVSTLTIQRTQQEDSAVYLCASETYGVNEQFFGPGTRLTVL.

The rearrangement uses TRBV7-2 and TRBJ2-7; D remains ambiguous. Per germline, CDR1 SGHTA and CDR2 FQGNSA. Deletions cut 1 base from V and 2 bases from J, with 9 bases between. CDR3 size: 14 residues. CDR3 amino acids: CASSLVQPPYEQYF. The CDR3 DNA reads as TGTGCCAGCAGCTTAGTTCAACCTCCCTACGAGCAGTACTTC.

This chain uses TRBV19 with TRBJ1-5, with D uncertain. Germline CDR1 is LNHDA and CDR2 is SQIVND (reference sequence). This CDR3 comprises 14 residues. V dropped 2 bases and J dropped 3 bases, with 8 bases sitting between them. This CDR3 is CASSILHDNQPQHF. The DNA of the CDR3 is TGTGCCAGTAGTATATTGCACGACAATCAGCCCCAGCATTTT.

The chain couples TRBV19 to TRBJ1-2; TRBD1 matches 9 bases. Trimming cost V 8 bases and J 4 bases; bases outside gene matches: 8. The length of the CDR3 is 14 residues. Germline-derived CDR1 and CDR2 are LNHDA and SQIVND (reference sequence). The CDR3, as DNA: TGTGCCAGTGCCTACAGGGGGCAGGGCTATGGCTACACCTTC. Its protein is CASAYRGQGYGYTF.

This chain connects TRBV5-4 to TRBJ2-7, with a weak D call TRBD2 (5 bases). Germline loops: CDR1 SGHNT, CDR2 YYREEE (reference sequence). V was clipped by 2 bases and J by 2 bases, with 11 bases between them. The CDR3 has 14 amino acids. The CDR3 sequence: CASSFFGLTYEQYF. The CDR3, as DNA: TGTGCCAGCAGCTTTTTCGGACTGACCTACGAGCAGTACTTC.

This clone was seen only a few times. The chain carries TRBV7-8 and TRBJ2-7, with 7 bases aligning to TRBD1. The V and J ends lost 4 bases and 0 bases, in that order; junction bases with no gene match: 6. CDR3 length equals 15 residues. Germline V gene sequence: CDR1 SGHVS, CDR2 FQNEAQ. The CDR3 DNA reads TGTGCCAGCAGCTCCCGACAGGGACCCTCCTACGAGCAGTACTTC. As protein: CASSSRQGPSYEQYF.

V and J are TRBV12-5 and TRBJ2-1; D not certain. This CDR3 has 11 residues. Trimming left V 8 bases short and J 4 bases short, with 6 bases between. Germline V lookup: CDR1 LGHNT, CDR2 FRNRAP. The CDR3 region has the DNA TGTGCTAGTATGGAGTACAATGAGCAGTTCTTC. This sequence encodes CASMEYNEQFF. The full variable domain, its missing parts supplied by reference TRBV12-5 and TRBJ2-1, is DARVTQTPRHKVTEMGQEVTMRCQPILGHNTVFWYRQTMMQGLELLAYFRNRAPLDDSGMPKDRFSAEMPDATLATLKIQPSEPRDSAVYFCASMEYNEQFFGPGTRLTVL.

The chain has TRBV10-3 and TRBJ2-5; TRBD1 might be the D (5 bases). Germline values: CDR1 ENHRY, CDR2 SYGVKD. The CDR3 extends over 11 amino acids. Trimming removed 10 bases at V and 5 bases at J, with 11 bases between. The CDR3, as DNA: TGTGCCACCCAGGGTAGGGAGACCCAGTACTTC. Its translation is CATQGRETQYF.

The V and J genes are TRBV5-1 and TRBJ1-2; D might be TRBD1 (6 bases). V lost 0 bases and J 3 bases, leaving 15 bases between the germline ends. The length of the CDR3 is 16 residues. Germline V CDR1 and CDR2: SGHRS, YFSETQ. For the CDR3, the DNA is TGCGCCAGCAGCTTGGGGGGGGCAGGGAGCGACTATGGCTACACCTTC. Protein sequence: CASSLGGAGSDYGYTF. The full variable domain, its missing parts supplied by reference TRBV5-1 and TRBJ1-2, is KAGVTQTPRYLIKTRGQQVTLSCSPISGHRSVSWYQQTPGQGLQFLFEYFSETQRNKGNFPGRFSGRQFSNSRSEMNVSTLELGDSALYLCASSLGGAGSDYGYTFGSGTRLTVV.

The V and J genes are TRBV19 and TRBJ2-2; D not certain. Per the germline V gene, CDR1 is LNHDA and CDR2 is SQIVND (reference sequence). The CDR3 length is 14 residues. V was clipped by 5 bases and J by 2 bases, with 9 bases between them. CDR3 nucleotides: TGTGCCAGTAGTCGAGGCTATAACACCGGGGAGCTGTTTTTT. Its protein is CASSRGYNTGELFF.

The chain uses TRBV6-4 and TRBJ2-1; 10 bases line up with TRBD2. V gave up 6 bases and J gave up 3 bases; unmatched junction bases: 20. CDR1 and CDR2 (germline): MRHNA, SNTAGT. CDR3 length equals 20 residues. CDR3 protein: CASSPMGIGTSAPYYNEQFF. Written as DNA, the CDR3 is TGTGCCAGCAGCCCAATGGGAATTGGGACTAGCGCCCCGTACTACAATGAGCAGTTCTTC.

This clone was detected a few times. The chain uses TRBV2 and TRBJ2-7; D is tentatively TRBD1 or TRBD2 (5 bases each). Germline-derived CDR1 and CDR2 are SNHLY and FYNNEI. Trimming shortened V by 11 bases and J by 2 bases, and 10 bases separated the two germline ends. CDR3 length: 11 residues. The CDR3 is CAQGDAYEQYF. CDR3 coding DNA: TGTGCCCAAGGGGACGCCTACGAGCAGTACTTC.